The entry below gives a single T cell receptor (beta chain) sequence along with its context. Its antigen is currently unknown. The authors incorporated unique molecular identifiers into the TCR beta cDNA libraries. TCRdb reanalysed the PCR reads using MiXCR and keeps one entry per CDR3 protein. This sample yields about 540,000 distinct CDR3 sequences, of which about a third are seen a single time; 4.5% to 7.5% belongs to the top ten. CDR1 MNHNS and CDR2 SASEGT come from the germline V gene. This CDR3 is 13 amino acids long. The data are from a study of post-analysis software for immune sequencing data. Overall study findings and caveats: Patients showed TRBV5-6, TRBV5-1 and TRBV20-1 among a handful of TRBV segments more frequent than in controls.

The chain recombines TRBV6-1 with TRBJ2-1; D perhaps matches TRBD2 (5 bases). Matching the DNA end better, TRBJ2-7 makes the J call doubtful. Sequenced material: blood. The TCR originated in a girl aged 2-17 years with multiple sclerosis. The CDR3 bases are TGTGCCAGCGGACCTAGCTCCTACAATGAGCAGTACTTC. Its protein product is CASGPSSYNEQYF.